The 4 T cell receptor beta chains reported below all come from one sample, sequenced in a study of shared clonotypes between healthy human individuals. Assay: immunoSEQ multiplex PCR; the TCRdb copy retains only in-frame clones and omits some. The table includes roughly 1,500,000 clones, under 99% detected once. Sequences were obtained from naive CD4+ T cells sorted from blood. Stated subset: CD45RA+ positively selected. The receptors derive from a man younger than 40 in good health.

The chain recombines TRBV6-1 with TRBJ2-1; 7 positions agree with TRBD2. Germline V gives CDR1 MNHNS, CDR2 SASEGT. J lost 8 bases, V lost 1 base, and 5 bases had no gene match. This CDR3 region has 14 residues. The CDR3 loop reads CASSEGLAVDEQFF. In nucleotides, the CDR3 is TGTGCCAGCAGTGAAGGGCTAGCGGTGGATGAGCAGTTCTTC.

This CDR3 is CASSYSRGVLYEQYF. CDR3 DNA sequence: TGTGCCAGCAGTTACTCCCGGGGGGTTCTCTACGAGCAGTACTTC. The chain employs TRBV6-5 and TRBJ2-7, with TRBD2 identical over 7 bases. The CDR3 contains 15 residues. From germline, CDR1 is MNHEY and CDR2 SVGAGI. V gave up 0 bases and J gave up 3 bases; unmatched junction bases: 5.

V and J are TRBV28 and TRBJ2-6; D is perhaps TRBD1 (5 bases). V lost 5 bases, J lost 5 bases, and 13 bases lay in between. There are 15 residues in the CDR3. Per germline, CDR1 MDHEN and CDR2 SYDVKM. The CDR3 DNA reads TGTGCCAGCAGTCAGGGCTTGCGTCGGGCCAACGTCCTGACTTTC. This codes for CASSQGLRRANVLTF.

The chain joins TRBV7-3 to TRBJ2-1; 8 bases are shared with TRBD2. Trimming took 0 bases from V and 9 from J; bases not matched to a gene: 10. Germline lookup yields CDR1 SGHTA and CDR2 FQGTGA. There are 16 residues in the CDR3. The CDR3 sequence is CASSLTAGGRSPEQFF. DNA for the CDR3: TGTGCCAGCAGCTTAACCGCGGGCGGGAGGAGCCCTGAGCAGTTCTTC.